The 10 T cell receptor beta chains below come from one sample, sequenced in a study of blood T cells in healthy people across ages. A second PCR, run for about 7 to 11 cycles, used a sample-barcoded 5' primer plus a J-beta primer mix. TCRdb reanalysed the 5' RACE reads using MiXCR and keeps one entry per CDR3 protein. The sample records more than 650,000 distinct CDR3 sequences, 22% being singletons. Sequenced input: blood. The receptors stem from a man between 65 and 85 years old in good health.

The J gene is TRBJ1-1, the V gene TRBV7-2, with D perhaps TRBD1 (6 bases). The CDR3 contains 15 residues. Germline-derived CDR1 and CDR2 are SGHTA and FQGNSA. Trimming shortened V by 1 base and J by 2 bases, and 11 bases separated the two germline ends. This chain's CDR3 is CASSLGGAINTEAFF. CDR3 bases: TGTGCCAGCAGCTTAGGGGGGGCTATCAACACTGAAGCTTTCTTT.

This chain joins TRBV6-1 and TRBJ1-5; tentative D call: TRBD1 (6 bases). This CDR3 has 14 amino acids. The V gene's germline CDR1 is MNHNS and CDR2 SASEGT. V lost 8 bases, J lost 7 bases, and 18 bases lay in between. The DNA for the CDR3 is TGTGCCAGCTCCCCTAACGAGGGGGGCCAGCCCCAGCATTTT. This codes for CASSPNEGGQPQHF.

The chain is built from TRBV12-3 or TRBV12-4 and TRBJ2-5; D not certain. The end of the DNA fits TRBJ2-7 better, so the J call may be wrong. This CDR3 contains 13 residues. CDR3 bases: TGTGCCAGCAGTTCACAACTTGGCGGCGAGCAGTACTTC. This codes for CASSSQLGGEQYF.

This clonotype occurred a few times. The rearrangement uses TRBV4-3 and TRBJ2-4, with D possibly being TRBD1 (7 bases). The V end lost 1 base, the J end lost 1 base, and 14 bases lay between the germline ends. The CDR3 runs to 17 residues. CDR1 LGHNA and CDR2 YSLEER come from the germline V gene. The CDR3, as DNA: TGCGCCAGCAGCCAAGTCGGAGGGGGCGTTGCCAAAAACATTCAGTACTTC. Translated, it gives CASSQVGGGVAKNIQYF.

Concerning this clonotype itself: A read error may produce the germline difference seen at one junction end. This chain joins TRBV7-2 and TRBJ2-3; tentative D call: TRBD2 (7 bases). Germline V gene sequence: CDR1 SGHTA, CDR2 FQGNSA. This CDR3 has 20 amino acids. The DNA of the CDR3 is TGTGCCGGCAGCTTAAGGGGGGGCGGGAGCTACCTACTGGGCACAGATACGCAGTATTTT. It encodes CAGSLRGGGSYLLGTDTQYF.

In its sample, this clonotype was seen a few times. This chain joins TRBV7-9 and TRBJ1-2; D is perhaps TRBD1 (5 bases). Trimming took off 5 bases at V and 8 bases at J, with 18 bases between the two ends. Per germline, CDR1 SEHNR and CDR2 FQNEAQ (reference sequence). CDR3 size: 14 residues. The CDR3 bases are TGTGCCAGCAGCCCCCTTGCCGGGGGGAGGGGCTACACCTTC. Its protein product is CASSPLAGGRGYTF.

The chain has TRBV20-1 and TRBJ1-1; D may be TRBD1 (5 bases). Germline CDR1 DFQATT, CDR2 SNEGSKA (reference sequence). CDR3 size: 13 residues. V lost 1 base to trimming and J lost 3 bases, with 9 bases between them. The CDR3 spells CSARVRGDTEAFF. CDR3 nucleotide sequence: TGCAGTGCTAGAGTTAGAGGGGACACTGAAGCTTTCTTT.

The J gene is TRBJ2-1, the V gene TRBV4-1; 9 bases match TRBD2. V was pared by 0 bases and J by 9 bases, with 9 bases of the junction left unmatched. The CDR3 is made up of 16 amino acids. The germline V gene encodes CDR1 MGHRA and CDR2 YSYEKL. CDR3 amino acids: CASSQESGQRGVEQFF. DNA for the CDR3: TGCGCCAGCAGCCAAGAATCGGGCCAGCGGGGGGTTGAGCAGTTCTTC.

The chain carries TRBV18 and TRBJ2-5; a weak D match, TRBD1 (6 bases). This CDR3 comprises 14 residues. Germline V gives CDR1 KGHSH, CDR2 LQKENI. Trimming shortened V by 3 bases and J by 5 bases, and 13 bases separated the two germline ends. As DNA, the CDR3 is TGTGCCAGCTCACCTAATCAGGGGAAGGAGACCCAGTACTTC. It yields the protein CASSPNQGKETQYF.

Only a few counts were recorded for this clonotype. The V gene is TRBV7-9, the J gene TRBJ1-3, with unresolved D. CDR1 is SEHNR, CDR2 FQNEAQ, per germline (reference sequence). This CDR3 spans 14 amino acids. The ends were cut back, 5 bases at V and 0 bases at J, with 8 bases in the middle. Here the CDR3 DNA reads TGTGCCAGCAGCGCAATAGCCTCTGGAAACACCATATATTTT. This encodes CASSAIASGNTIYF. Supplemented by reference TRBV7-9 and TRBJ1-3, the full variable domain reads DTGVSQNPRHKITKRGQNVTFRCDPISEHNRLYWYRQTLGQGPEFLTYFQNEAQLEKSRLLSDRFSAERPKGSFSTLEIQRTEQGDSAMYLCASSAIASGNTIYFGEGSWLTVV.